This T cell receptor beta chain is drawn from a study of cytomegalovirus exposure and HLA in healthy donors. This CDR3 has 13 amino acids. Germline V gene data show CDR1 as LGHNT and CDR2 as FRNRAP. Between the trimmed V and J ends, which lost 2 bases and 5 bases, there was a span of 9 bases. PCR amplification relied on 60 Vbeta primers (plus 13 Jbeta primers). Assay: immunoSEQ multiplex PCR; the TCRdb copy retains only in-frame clones and omits some. The sample has 200,000 to 250,000 clones; 75% to 85% are singletons. Study results and caveats: Upon later analysis, HLA-associated TCR beta chains proved more clonally expanded than other, equally common chains. TCR association rates varied by HLA locus in a later analysis, with DRB1 highest and HLA-C lowest. The study reported that TCR beta sequences accurately predicted HLA-A and HLA-B alleles in most subjects. The classifier, whose performance was assessed in both the original and validation cohorts, reportedly diagnosed cytomegalovirus status with high specificity and sensitivity.

On this clone: Its cognate antigen is unknown.

The sequence was obtained from a woman in her sixties in good health and CMV-seropositive. The chain employs TRBV12-5 and TRBJ2-5; a possible D gene is TRBD1 (5 bases). The material sequenced was PBMCs. CDR3 in DNA: TGTGCTAGTGGTTTGCAGGGTGGGGAGACCCAGTACTTC. This translates into CASGLQGGETQYF.